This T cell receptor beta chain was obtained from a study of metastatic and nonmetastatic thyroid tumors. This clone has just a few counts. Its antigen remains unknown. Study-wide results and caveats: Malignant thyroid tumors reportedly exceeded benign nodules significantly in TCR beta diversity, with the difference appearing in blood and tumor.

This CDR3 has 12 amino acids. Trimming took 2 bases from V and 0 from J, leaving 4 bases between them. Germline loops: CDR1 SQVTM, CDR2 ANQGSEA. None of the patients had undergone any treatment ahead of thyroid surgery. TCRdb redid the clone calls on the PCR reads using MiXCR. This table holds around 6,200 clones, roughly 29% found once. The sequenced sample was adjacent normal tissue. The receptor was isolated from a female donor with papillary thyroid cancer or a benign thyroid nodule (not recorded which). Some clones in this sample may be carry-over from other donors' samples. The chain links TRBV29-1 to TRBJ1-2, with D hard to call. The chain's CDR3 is CSVETANYGYTF. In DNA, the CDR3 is TGCAGCGTTGAAACAGCTAACTATGGCTACACCTTC. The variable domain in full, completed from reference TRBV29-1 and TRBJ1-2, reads SAVISQKPSRDICQRGTSLTIQCQVDSQVTMMFWYRQQPGQSLTLIATANQGSEATYESGFVIDKFPISRPNLTFSTLTVSNMSPEDSSIYLCSVETANYGYTFGSGTRLTVV.